This T cell receptor beta chain was sequenced during a study of blood T cell repertoires in COVID-19. Study summary: COVID-19 samples from acute and convalescent phases originated in the United States, Italy and Spain. In each case, the material was cDNA or gDNA derived from T cells, B-cell-depleted T cells, or PBMCs.

This clone has more than one count but fewer than ten. Trimming left V 1 base short and J 4 bases short, with 16 bases between. Germline CDR1 is MGHRA and CDR2 is YSYEKL. There are 16 residues in the CDR3. Original data processing: Counts of nucleated cells, estimated from reference gene primer amplification, were obtained. Assay used: immunoSEQ multiplex PCR; TCRdb lists only in-frame clones, some missing. That table supplies the V and J calls and clone size; D and trimming were determined from the DNA. The profile shows approximately 140,000 clones, almost 85% of them singletons. This TCR was recovered from a human donor with acute or convalescent COVID-19. The donor label of this sample is uncertain. This chain joins TRBV4-1 and TRBJ1-2; the D gene is possibly TRBD1 (5 bases). The sample consisted of peripheral blood. CDR3 protein: CASSQGGGPEGYGYTF. Written as DNA, the CDR3 is TGCGCCAGCAGCCAAGGGGGGGGTCCGGAGGGCTATGGCTACACCTTC.